This TCR beta chain was retrieved from a study of shared clonotypes between healthy human individuals. Across the whole study: Those who served as donors were a couple of women and a few men between the ages of 18 and 49. Findings and limits, study-wide: Non-shared clonotypes showed lower generation probabilities than clonotypes common to all four donors.

The V end lost 4 bases, the J end lost 6 bases, and 10 bases lay between the germline ends. This CDR3 is 12 amino acids long. CDR1 MNHEY and CDR2 SVGAGI come from the germline V gene. In the source study's methods: Sequence data from immunoSEQ were junction-only and lacked quality scores; consequently, filtering differed. Assay: immunoSEQ multiplex PCR; the TCRdb copy retains only in-frame clones and omits some. The D gene and trimming were derived from the DNA, and the V and J assignments and clone size from that table. The sample lists nearly 750,000 clones; approximately 77% were seen once. CD4+ cells yielded CD45RA+ naive and CD45RA-negative memory subsets. This clone showed up just once. The antigen is not known.

Input material: memory CD4+ T cells sorted from blood. Regarding subset: CD45RA-negative fraction. The sequence was collected from a woman aged 25 to 39 in good health. V is TRBV6-5 and J is TRBJ2-7; unclear D gene. CDR3 amino acids: CASSSTLGEQYF. CDR3 bases: TGTGCCAGCAGTTCGACACTGGGCGAGCAGTACTTC.